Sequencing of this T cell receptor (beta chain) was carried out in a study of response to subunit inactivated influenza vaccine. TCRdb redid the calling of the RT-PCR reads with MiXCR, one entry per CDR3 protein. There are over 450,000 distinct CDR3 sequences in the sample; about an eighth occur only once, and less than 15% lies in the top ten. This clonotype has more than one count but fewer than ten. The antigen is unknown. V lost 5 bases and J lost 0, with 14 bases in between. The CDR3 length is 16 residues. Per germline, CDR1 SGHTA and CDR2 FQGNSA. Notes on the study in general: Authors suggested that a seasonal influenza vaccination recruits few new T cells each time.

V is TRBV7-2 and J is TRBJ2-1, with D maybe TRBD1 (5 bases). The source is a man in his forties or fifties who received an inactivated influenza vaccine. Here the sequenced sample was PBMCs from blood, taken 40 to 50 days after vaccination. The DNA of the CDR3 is TGTGCCAGCAGCCCCCGACAGCCGACCTCCTACAATGAGCAGTTCTTC. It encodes CASSPRQPTSYNEQFF.